This is a list of T cell receptor beta chains from one sample in a study of PD-1 blockade in classical Hodgkin lymphoma. The repertoire was sequenced with immunoSEQ multiplex PCR; TCRdb's copy has only in-frame clones and lacks some. The data contain roughly 40,000 clones, about 89% of them seen just once; the ten biggest clones take up around 9.7%. Sample: peripheral blood mononuclear cells (PBMCs), taken at baseline. The receptors come from a human donor with classical Hodgkin lymphoma. The CDR3 runs from the conserved cysteine through the conserved F or W. D genes are given only for firm matches. Clone size appears in some rows only: once, few, many, or a class for an expanded clone.

D gene	V gene	clone size	J gene	CDR3 length	CDR3 protein	CDR3 DNA
TRBD1	TRBV6-5	-	TRBJ2-5	15	CASQAGQGPGETQYF	TGTGCCAGCCAAGCGGGACAGGGGCCAGGGGAGACCCAGTACTTC
-	TRBV4-2	few	TRBJ1-5	17	CASSQDRLVRTNQPQHF	TGTGCCAGCAGCCAAGATCGACTGGTGAGAACCAATCAGCCCCAGCATTTT
-	TRBV9	-	TRBJ1-1	15	CASSGGTSMNTEAFF	TGTGCCAGCAGCGGCGGGACTTCCATGAACACTGAAGCTTTCTTT
-	TRBV6-1	-	TRBJ1-1	14	CASSRDLMNTEAFF	TGTGCCAGCAGTCGTGACCTCATGAACACTGAAGCTTTCTTT
TRBD1	TRBV18	few	TRBJ2-7	16	CASSPLGTGGLYEQYF	TGTGCCAGCTCACCACTGGGGACAGGGGGCCTCTACGAGCAGTACTTC
-	TRBV6-1	-	TRBJ1-1	13	CASSLTLNTEAFF	TGTGCCAGCAGTTTGACGCTGAACACTGAAGCTTTCTTT
-	TRBV21-1	once	TRBJ1-2	15	CASSKVAGLVQGYTF	TGTGCCAGCAGCAAAGTGGCAGGGTTGGTCCAGGGTTACACCTTC
TRBD1	TRBV5-1	-	TRBJ2-3	18	CASSPSPFVTGYPDTQYF	TGCGCCAGCAGCCCCTCCCCCTTTGTGACAGGGTATCCAGATACGCAGTATTTT
-	TRBV28	-	TRBJ2-2	13	CASWGGSTGELFF	TGTGCCAGCTGGGGCGGTAGCACCGGGGAGCTGTTTTTT
-	TRBV5-1	-	TRBJ2-4	14	CASSLTQDPNIQYF	TGCGCCAGCAGCCTGACACAGGATCCAAACATTCAGTACTTC
-	TRBV28	-	TRBJ2-7	13	CASSFGQVDEQYF	TGTGCCAGCAGTTTCGGACAAGTCGACGAGCAGTACTTC
-	TRBV4-2	-	TRBJ2-7	16	CASSPQSDRLSYEQYF	TGTGCCAGCAGCCCGCAGTCAGACAGACTCTCCTACGAGCAGTACTTC
TRBD1	TRBV10-3	-	TRBJ2-2	14	CATGRDSNTGELFF	TGTGCCACCGGCCGGGACAGCAACACCGGGGAGCTGTTTTTT
TRBD1	TRBV29-1	-	TRBJ1-3	17	CSVEDPRDRSYGNTIYF	TGCAGCGTTGAAGATCCCCGGGACAGGAGTTACGGAAACACCATATATTTT
-	TRBV27	-	TRBJ2-2	16	CASSGGAAGKGRELFF	TGTGCCAGCAGTGGGGGGGCAGCGGGAAAAGGGAGGGAGCTGTTTTTT
-	TRBV6-5	-	TRBJ2-5	12	CASIGGGETQYF	TGTGCCAGTATAGGGGGGGGAGAGACCCAGTACTTC
TRBD2	TRBV28	-	TRBJ2-3	16	CASSRLAGGITDTQYF	TGTGCCAGCAGCCGACTAGCGGGAGGGATCACAGATACGCAGTATTTT
-	TRBV19	-	TRBJ2-1	13	CASSIGGHNEQFF	TGTGCCAGTAGTATAGGCGGGCACAATGAGCAGTTCTTC
TRBD2	TRBV15	once	TRBJ2-7	15	CATSRDAGALGEQYF	TGTGCCACCAGCAGAGATGCGGGAGCGCTCGGTGAGCAGTACTTC
TRBD1	TRBV9	-	TRBJ2-5	14	CASSAGQGQETQYF	TGTGCCAGCAGCGCGGGACAGGGGCAAGAGACCCAGTACTTC
-	TRBV29-1	-	TRBJ2-1	13	CSVGAAKNNEQFF	TGCAGCGTTGGGGCGGCGAAGAACAATGAGCAGTTCTTC
-	TRBV7-2	-	TRBJ1-2	16	CASSPSVWGWDYGYTF	TGTGCCAGCAGTCCTTCTGTTTGGGGCTGGGACTATGGCTACACCTTC
-	TRBV6-6	-	TRBJ2-7	15	CASRPRRGFSYEQYF	TGTGCCAGCAGACCCCGCAGGGGTTTCTCCTACGAGCAGTACTTC
-	TRBV5-1	-	TRBJ1-6	15	CASSSTSSYNSPLHF	TGCGCCAGCAGCTCGACGAGCTCCTATAATTCACCCCTCCACTTT
-	TRBV19	-	TRBJ1-5	16	CASSISGLLFNQPQHF	TGTGCCAGTAGTATATCGGGGCTCCTGTTCAATCAGCCCCAGCATTTT